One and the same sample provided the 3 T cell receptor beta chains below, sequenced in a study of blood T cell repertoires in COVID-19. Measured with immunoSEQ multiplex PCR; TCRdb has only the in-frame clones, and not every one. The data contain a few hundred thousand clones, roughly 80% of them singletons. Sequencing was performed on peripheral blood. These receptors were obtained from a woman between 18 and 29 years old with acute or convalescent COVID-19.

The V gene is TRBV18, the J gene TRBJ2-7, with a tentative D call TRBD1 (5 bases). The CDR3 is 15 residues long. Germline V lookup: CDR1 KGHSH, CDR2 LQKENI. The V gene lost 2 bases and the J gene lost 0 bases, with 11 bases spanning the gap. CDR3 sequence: CASSPGQGLSYEQYF. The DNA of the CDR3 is TGTGCCAGCTCACCAGGGCAGGGCCTCTCCTACGAGCAGTACTTC.

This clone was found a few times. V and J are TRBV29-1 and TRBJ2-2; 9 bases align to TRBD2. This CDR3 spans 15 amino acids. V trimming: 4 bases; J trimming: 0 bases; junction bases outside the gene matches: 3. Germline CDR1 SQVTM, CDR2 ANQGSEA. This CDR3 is CSVGGRAANTGELFF. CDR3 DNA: TGCAGCGTTGGCGGGAGGGCCGCGAACACCGGGGAGCTGTTTTTT.

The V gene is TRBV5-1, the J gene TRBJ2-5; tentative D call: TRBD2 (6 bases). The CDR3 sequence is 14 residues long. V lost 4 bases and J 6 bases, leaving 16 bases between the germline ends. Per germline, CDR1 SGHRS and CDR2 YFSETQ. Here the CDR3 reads CASSGGQGGQTQYF. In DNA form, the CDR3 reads TGCGCCAGCAGCGGCGGGCAGGGAGGACAGACCCAGTACTTC.